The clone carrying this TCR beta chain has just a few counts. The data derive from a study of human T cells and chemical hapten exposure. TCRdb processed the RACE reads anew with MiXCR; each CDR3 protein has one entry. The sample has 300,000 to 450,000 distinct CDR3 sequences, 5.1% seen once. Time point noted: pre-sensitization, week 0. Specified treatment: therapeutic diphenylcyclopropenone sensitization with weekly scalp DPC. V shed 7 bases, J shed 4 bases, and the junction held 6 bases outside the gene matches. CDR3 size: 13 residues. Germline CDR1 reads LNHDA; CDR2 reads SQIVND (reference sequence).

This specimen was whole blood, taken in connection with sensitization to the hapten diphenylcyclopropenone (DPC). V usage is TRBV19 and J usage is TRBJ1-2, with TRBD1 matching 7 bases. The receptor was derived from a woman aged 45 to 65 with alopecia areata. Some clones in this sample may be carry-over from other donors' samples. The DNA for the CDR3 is TGTGCCAGTATCAAGTCAGGGGGCTATGGCTACACCTTC. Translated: CASIKSGGYGYTF.